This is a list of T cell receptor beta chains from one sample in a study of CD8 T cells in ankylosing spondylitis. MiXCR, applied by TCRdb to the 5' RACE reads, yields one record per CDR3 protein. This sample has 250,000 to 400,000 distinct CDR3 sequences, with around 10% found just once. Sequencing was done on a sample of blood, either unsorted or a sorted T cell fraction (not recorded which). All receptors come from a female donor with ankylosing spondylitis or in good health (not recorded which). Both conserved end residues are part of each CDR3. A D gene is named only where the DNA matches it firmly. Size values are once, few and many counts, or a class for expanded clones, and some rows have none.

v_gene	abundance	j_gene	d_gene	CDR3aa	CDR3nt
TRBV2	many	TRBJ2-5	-	CASSRDNGQETQYF	TGTGCCAGCAGCCGGGACAACGGACAAGAGACCCAGTACTTC
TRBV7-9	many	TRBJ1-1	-	CASSRTGGISTEAFF	TGTGCCAGCAGCCGGACGGGGGGGATCTCCACTGAAGCTTTCTTT
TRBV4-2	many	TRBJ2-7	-	CASSPSRTSEEQYF	TGTGCCAGCAGCCCCTCCCGGACCTCAGAAGAGCAGTACTTC
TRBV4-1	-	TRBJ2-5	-	CASSQVDGGAFETQYF	TGCGCCAGCAGCCAAGTGGACGGGGGCGCTTTTGAGACCCAGTACTTC
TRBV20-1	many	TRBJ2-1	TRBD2	CSARDPFGTSGSLNEQFF	TGCAGTGCTAGAGATCCTTTTGGGACTAGCGGGAGTTTGAATGAGCAGTTCTTC
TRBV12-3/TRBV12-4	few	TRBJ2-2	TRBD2	CASSSLGTSGIVGELFF	TGTGCCAGCAGCTCACTCGGGACTAGCGGGATCGTCGGGGAGCTGTTTTTT
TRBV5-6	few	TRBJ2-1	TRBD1	CASSSGTASYNEQFF	TGTGCCAGCAGCTCCGGGACAGCGTCGTACAATGAGCAGTTCTTC
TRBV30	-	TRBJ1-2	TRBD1	CAWSRGQDYGYTF	TGTGCCTGGAGTAGAGGACAGGACTATGGCTACACCTTC
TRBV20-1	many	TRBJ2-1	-	CSLDLLSYNEQFF	TGCAGTCTAGACCTACTGTCCTACAATGAGCAGTTCTTC
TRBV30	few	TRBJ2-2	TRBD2	CACDSGGLAGWVTGELFF	TGTGCCTGTGATTCGGGGGGACTAGCGGGATGGGTCACCGGGGAGCTGTTTTTT
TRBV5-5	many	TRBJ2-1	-	CASSSGQGLYNEQFF	TGTGCCAGCAGCTCGGGACAAGGTCTCTACAATGAGCAGTTCTTC
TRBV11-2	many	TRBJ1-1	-	CASSLVPGNEAFF	TGTGCCAGCAGCTTAGTCCCAGGGAACGAAGCTTTCTTT
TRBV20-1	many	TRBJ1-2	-	CSARARGADYGYTF	TGCAGTGCTAGAGCCCGGGGAGCTGACTATGGCTACACCTTC
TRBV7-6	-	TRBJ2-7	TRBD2	CASSLAGGGYEQYF	TGTGCCAGCAGCTTAGCAGGCGGGGGATACGAGCAGTACTTC
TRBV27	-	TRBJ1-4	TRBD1	CASSPIPGQITEKLFF	TGTGCCAGCAGTCCCATCCCGGGACAGATCACTGAAAAACTGTTTTTT
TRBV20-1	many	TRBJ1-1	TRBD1	CSARTGTGTEAFF	TGCAGTGCTAGGACAGGGACCGGTACTGAAGCTTTCTTT
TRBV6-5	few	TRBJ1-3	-	CASSLASEAGNTIYF	TGTGCCAGCAGCTTAGCCTCGGAAGCTGGAAACACCATATATTTT
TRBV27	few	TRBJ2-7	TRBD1	CASSLYGGVTGPKFYEQYF	TGTGCCAGCAGTTTATATGGGGGTGTGACAGGGCCTAAGTTCTACGAGCAGTACTTC
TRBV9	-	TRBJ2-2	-	CASSAVARSTGELFF	TGTGCCAGCAGCGCCGTCGCGAGAAGCACCGGGGAGCTGTTTTTT
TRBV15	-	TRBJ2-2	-	CATSLGGTGELFF	TGTGCCACCAGCCTGGGGGGCACCGGGGAGCTGTTTTTT
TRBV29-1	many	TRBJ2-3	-	CSVAGNRRDTQYF	TGCAGCGTAGCAGGAAACCGCCGAGATACGCAGTATTTT
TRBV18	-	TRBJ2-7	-	CASSPEQDGGEQYF	TGTGCCAGCTCACCAGAGCAGGATGGCGGCGAGCAGTACTTC
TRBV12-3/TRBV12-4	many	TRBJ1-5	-	CASSPGRYQPQHF	TGTGCCAGCAGCCCTGGAAGATATCAGCCCCAGCATTTT
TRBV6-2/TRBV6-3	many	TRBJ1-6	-	CASSYSRAGGNSPLHF	TGTGCCAGCAGTTACTCGAGGGCAGGAGGTAATTCACCCCTCCACTTT
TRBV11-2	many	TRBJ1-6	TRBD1	CASSDRTGAFSPLHF	TGTGCCAGCAGCGACCGGACAGGGGCCTTTTCACCCCTCCACTTT
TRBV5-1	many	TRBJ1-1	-	CASSLAGIGNTEAFF	TGCGCCAGCAGCTTGGCCGGTATCGGGAACACTGAAGCTTTCTTT
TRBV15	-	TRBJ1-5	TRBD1	CATSRGQRNQPQHF	TGTGCCACCAGCAGGGGACAGCGAAATCAGCCCCAGCATTTT
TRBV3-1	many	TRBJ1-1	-	CASSPQDSTEAFF	TGTGCCAGCAGCCCTCAGGACAGCACTGAAGCTTTCTTT
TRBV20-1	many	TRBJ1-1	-	CSARELAEAFF	TGCAGTGCTAGAGAACTCGCTGAAGCTTTCTTT
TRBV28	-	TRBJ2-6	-	CASSFRLRDLSNVLTF	TGTGCCAGCAGTTTTAGACTCCGGGACCTCTCCAACGTCCTGACTTTC
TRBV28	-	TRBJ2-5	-	CAATRGPLETQYF	TGTGCCGCCACCCGGGGGCCCTTGGAGACCCAGTACTTC
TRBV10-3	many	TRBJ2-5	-	CAISESTGDSETQYF	TGTGCCATCAGTGAGTCAACGGGAGACTCGGAGACCCAGTACTTC
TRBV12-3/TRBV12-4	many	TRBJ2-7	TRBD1	CASSSSSIGTGSWEQYF	TGTGCCAGCAGTTCCTCAAGTATTGGGACAGGTTCCTGGGAGCAGTACTTC
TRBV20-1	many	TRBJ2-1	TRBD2	CSARSLGLAGGKQFF	TGCAGTGCTAGATCCCTAGGACTAGCGGGGGGCAAGCAGTTCTTC
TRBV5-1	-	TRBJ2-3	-	CASSLVSRSITDTQYF	TGCGCCAGCAGCTTGGTGTCCCGAAGTATCACAGATACGCAGTATTTT